Sequencing of this T cell receptor beta chain was carried out in a study of blood T cells in healthy people across ages. Study results and caveats: PBMCs that were unsorted prevented a conclusive naive versus antigen-experienced comparison. Donors of long life had a larger count of naive CD4+ cells and greater diversity than aged donors. Diversity of TCR beta per million T cells declined in a roughly linear way with age.

CDR1 is MDHEN, CDR2 SYDVKM, per germline. After removal of 3 bases from V and 2 bases from J, the junction contained 2 bases not matched to a gene. CDR3 length: 15 amino acids. For this clonotype: Its target is not known.

The second PCR ran about 6 to 11 cycles with a sample-barcoded 5' primer and J-beta primers. TCRdb analysed the 5' RACE reads with MiXCR anew, one entry per CDR3 protein. Of hundreds of thousands of distinct CDR3 sequences in the sample, 58% were seen once. The rearrangement links TRBV28 to TRBJ2-7; 12 bases are shared with TRBD2. Sequences were obtained from blood. The origin of this receptor is a man in his thirties or forties in good health. CDR3 sequence: CASSFSSGRAYEQYF. The CDR3, as DNA: TGTGCCAGCAGTTTTTCTAGCGGGAGGGCCTACGAGCAGTACTTC.